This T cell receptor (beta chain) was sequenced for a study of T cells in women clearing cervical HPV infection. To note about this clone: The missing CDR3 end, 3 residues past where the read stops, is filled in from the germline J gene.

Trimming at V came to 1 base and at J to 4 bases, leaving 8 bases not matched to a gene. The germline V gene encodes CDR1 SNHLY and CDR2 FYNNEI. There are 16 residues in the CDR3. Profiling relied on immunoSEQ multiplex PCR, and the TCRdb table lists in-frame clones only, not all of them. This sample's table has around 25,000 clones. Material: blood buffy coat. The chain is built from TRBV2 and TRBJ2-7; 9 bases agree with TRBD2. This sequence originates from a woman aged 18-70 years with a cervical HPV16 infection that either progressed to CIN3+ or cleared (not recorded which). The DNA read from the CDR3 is TGTGCCAGCAGTGAAGTTTGGACTAGCGCTAATTACGAG. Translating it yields CASSEVWTSANYE. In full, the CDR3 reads CASSEVWTSANYEQYF.